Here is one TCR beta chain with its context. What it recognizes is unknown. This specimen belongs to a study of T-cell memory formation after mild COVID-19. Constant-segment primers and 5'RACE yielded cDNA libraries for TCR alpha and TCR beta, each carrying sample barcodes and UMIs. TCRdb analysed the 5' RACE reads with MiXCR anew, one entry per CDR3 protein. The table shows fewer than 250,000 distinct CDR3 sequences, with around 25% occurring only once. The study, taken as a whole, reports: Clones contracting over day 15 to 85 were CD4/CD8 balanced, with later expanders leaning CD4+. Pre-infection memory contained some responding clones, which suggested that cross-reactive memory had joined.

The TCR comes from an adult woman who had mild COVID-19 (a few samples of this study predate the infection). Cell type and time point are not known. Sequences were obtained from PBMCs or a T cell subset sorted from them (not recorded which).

The CDR3 DNA reads TGCAGCGTTGGGGAAGGGGGCGACCAGCCCCAGCATTTT. Protein: CSVGEGGDQPQHF. The V call is TRBV29-1, the J call TRBJ1-5, with 7 positions matching TRBD1. This CDR3 has 13 amino acids. Germline-derived CDR1 and CDR2 are SQVTM and ANQGSEA. Trimming at V came to 4 bases and at J to 7 bases, leaving 7 bases not matched to a gene.